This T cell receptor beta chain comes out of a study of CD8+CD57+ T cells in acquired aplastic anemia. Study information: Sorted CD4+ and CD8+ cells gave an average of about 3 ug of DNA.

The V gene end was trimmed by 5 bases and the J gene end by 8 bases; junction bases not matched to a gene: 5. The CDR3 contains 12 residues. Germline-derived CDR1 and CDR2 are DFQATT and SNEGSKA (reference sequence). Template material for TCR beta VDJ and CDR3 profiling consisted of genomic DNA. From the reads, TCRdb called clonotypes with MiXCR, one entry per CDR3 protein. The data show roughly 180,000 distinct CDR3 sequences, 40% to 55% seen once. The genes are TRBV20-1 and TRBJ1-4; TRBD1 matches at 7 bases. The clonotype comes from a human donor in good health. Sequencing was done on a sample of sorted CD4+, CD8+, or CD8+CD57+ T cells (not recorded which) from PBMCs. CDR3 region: CSARTGDEKLFF. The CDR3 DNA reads TGCAGTGCTCGAACAGGGGACGAAAAACTGTTTTTT.